The 18 T cell receptor beta chains given below trace back to one sample, sequenced in a study of STAT3 mutations in large granular lymphocyte leukemia. Study-level points and caveats: Every T-cell large granular lymphocyte leukemia patient had at least one immunodominant TCR beta clonotype.

The antigens of these receptors remain unknown. TCRdb's copy holds only in-frame clones and misses some; the assay was immunoSEQ multiplex PCR. The sample has about 40,000 clones; 70% to 90% are singletons. The specimen sequenced was PBMCs. The receptors shown here come from a human donor with T large granular lymphocyte leukemia. Some clones in this sample may be carry-over from other donors' samples.

The CDR3 DNA sequence: TGTGCCAGCAATACAGGGGTCTCCTACGAGCAGTACTTC. Translated, it gives CASNTGVSYEQYF. This sequence joins TRBV25-1 and TRBJ2-7; 7 bases are a match to TRBD1. CDR1 and CDR2 from the germline V gene are MGHDK and SYGVNS. J was trimmed by 0 bases and V by 7 bases; bases with no gene match: 3. The CDR3 is 13 amino acids.

The CDR3, as DNA: TGCGCCAGCAGCCAAGAGGGTGGGCAGGTGGGCTATGGCTACACCTTC. Translated: CASSQEGGQVGYGYTF. V is TRBV4-1 and J is TRBJ1-2, with unresolved D. The germline CDR1 and CDR2 sequences are MGHRA and YSYEKL. With 0 bases removed from V and 4 bases from J, the gap between germline ends came to 15 bases. The length of the CDR3 is 16 residues.

The gene calls are TRBV9 and TRBJ2-5; D is possibly TRBD2 (5 bases). The CDR3 covers 16 residues. Between the trimmed V and J ends, which lost 3 bases and 5 bases, there was a span of 20 bases. In germline, CDR1 is SGDLS, CDR2 YYNGEE. CDR3 loop: CASSGGAGGRVETQYF. Here the CDR3 DNA reads TGTGCCAGCAGCGGGGGTGCGGGCGGCCGAGTGGAGACCCAGTACTTC.

This rearrangement joins TRBV7-9 to TRBJ2-3; no reliable D call. The V gene's germline CDR1 is SEHNR and CDR2 FQNEAQ (reference sequence). The CDR3 is made up of 15 amino acids. Trimming stripped 5 bases from V and 1 base from J, with 13 bases between. Written as DNA, the CDR3 is TGTGCCAGCAGCCGTGACGGAACCCGCACAGATACGCAGTATTTT. Its translation is CASSRDGTRTDTQYF.

The chain links TRBV7-9 to TRBJ1-4; tentatively, D is TRBD1 (6 bases). The CDR3 spans 13 residues. The germline gives CDR1 SEHNR, CDR2 FQNEAQ (reference sequence). Deletions cut 5 bases from V and 5 bases from J, with 9 bases between. In nucleotides, the CDR3 is TGTGCCAGCAGCCATAGGGGGAATGAAAAACTGTTTTTT. This gives the protein CASSHRGNEKLFF.

The chain combines TRBV15 with TRBJ1-6; 8 bases align to TRBD1. Germline V gives CDR1 LNHNV, CDR2 YYDKDF (reference sequence). V dropped 0 bases and J dropped 8; count of bases not matched to a gene: 3. The CDR3 contains 15 residues. The CDR3 loop reads CATSREDRDDSPLHF. The DNA for the CDR3 is TGTGCCACCAGCAGAGAGGACAGGGATGATTCACCCCTCCACTTT.

This chain joins TRBV30 and TRBJ2-1, with 15 bases aligning to TRBD2. After removal of 1 base from V and 13 bases from J, the junction contained 5 bases not matched to a gene. The CDR3 length is 14 residues. From germline, CDR1 is GTSNPN and CDR2 SVGIG (reference sequence). The CDR3 reads CAWSGTSGGAGQFF. CDR3 sequence (DNA): TGTGCCTGGAGTGGGACTAGCGGGGGGGCAGGACAGTTCTTC.

This chain uses TRBV28 with TRBJ1-5; D uncertain. Germline loops: CDR1 MDHEN, CDR2 SYDVKM. The V end lost 5 bases, the J end lost 0 bases, and 11 bases lay between the germline ends. This CDR3 has 15 residues. CDR3 DNA sequence: TGTGCCAGCAGTCCGAGCGGAGGTAGCAATCAGCCCCAGCATTTT. Its protein is CASSPSGGSNQPQHF.

Here the CDR3 reads CASSYWASSTDTQYF. CDR3 nucleotides: TGTGCCAGCAGTTATTGGGCGTCTAGCACAGATACGCAGTATTTT. The V gene is TRBV6-5, the J gene TRBJ2-3; D not resolved. Trimming left V 3 bases short and J 0 bases short, with 10 bases between. This CDR3 region has 15 residues. Germline CDR1 reads MNHEY; CDR2 reads SVGAGI.

The gene calls are TRBV2 and TRBJ1-5; D ambiguous. Germline CDR1 SNHLY, CDR2 FYNNEI. The CDR3 extends over 14 amino acids. Trimming took off 1 base at V and 3 bases at J, with 7 bases between the two ends. The CDR3 nucleotides read TGTGCCAGCAGTGAAGGGCGTCTCAATCAGCCCCAGCATTTT. It is translated as CASSEGRLNQPQHF. The full variable domain, rest sourced from reference TRBV2 and TRBJ1-5, is EPEVTQTPSHQVTQMGQEVILRCVPISNHLYFYWYRQILGQKVEFLVSFYNNEISEKSEIFDDQFSVERPDGSNFTLKIRSTKLEDSAMYFCASSEGRLNQPQHFGDGTRLSIL.

The chain has TRBV7-9 and TRBJ2-5; D assignment may be TRBD1 or TRBD2 (5 bases each). Germline CDR1 reads SEHNR; CDR2 reads FQNEAQ (reference sequence). This CDR3 has 18 amino acids. Trimming removed 3 bases at V and 3 bases at J, with 23 bases between. CDR3 coding DNA: TGTGCCAGCAGCTTTCGGATAGGGGTTGGGACCGAGAAAGAGACCCAGTACTTC. Amino acids: CASSFRIGVGTEKETQYF.

V usage is TRBV4-2 and J usage is TRBJ1-5, with D possibly matching TRBD1 (5 bases). The germline V gene has CDR1 LGHNA and CDR2 YNFKEQ. V shed 1 base and J shed 0 bases, with 16 bases lying between them. The CDR3 runs 18 residues. The CDR3 DNA sequence: TGTGCCAGCAGCCAAGTACCGGACACCGAATATAGCAATCAGCCCCAGCATTTT. Translated: CASSQVPDTEYSNQPQHF.

The V gene is TRBV5-1, the J gene TRBJ1-2; no definite D call. The V gene lost 4 bases and the J gene lost 4 bases, with 11 bases spanning the gap. CDR1 and CDR2 (germline): SGHRS, YFSETQ. The length of the CDR3 is 13 residues. The CDR3 nucleotides read TGCGCCAGCAGCGCACAACAAGCCTATGGCTACACCTTC. It codes for CASSAQQAYGYTF.

The rearrangement uses TRBV29-1 and TRBJ2-1; D is ambiguous. V lost 5 bases and J lost 9, with 14 bases in between. This CDR3 contains 12 residues. In germline, CDR1 is SQVTM, CDR2 ANQGSEA. The CDR3 DNA reads as TGCAGCGTTAGTAGTTCGGCTGGTGAGCAGTTCTTC. Protein: CSVSSSAGEQFF.

The chain is built from TRBV5-5 and TRBJ1-1, with D perhaps matching TRBD1 (5 bases). The CDR3 spans 14 residues. Germline-derived CDR1 and CDR2 are SGHKS and YYEKEE (reference sequence). V was cut by 0 bases and J by 6 bases, with 12 bases left in between. The CDR3 region has the DNA TGTGCCAGCAGCTTGGCGGCAGGGAGTCCTGAAGCTTTCTTT. As protein: CASSLAAGSPEAFF.

V usage is TRBV13 and J usage is TRBJ2-2; 7 positions match TRBD1. This CDR3 contains 15 residues. Germline trimming cut 5 bases from V and 4 bases from J; bases unmatched to any gene: 7. Looked up from germline, CDR1 is PRHDT and CDR2 is FYEKMQ (reference sequence). CDR3 bases: TGTGCCAGCAGCCCAAGACAGGGAACCACCGGGGAGCTGTTTTTT. Protein: CASSPRQGTTGELFF.

J is TRBJ1-5 and V is TRBV7-2; D perhaps matches TRBD1 (6 bases). V lost 2 bases to trimming and J lost 7 bases, with 9 bases between them. CDR1 and CDR2 (germline): SGHTA, FQGNSA. The CDR3 extends over 13 amino acids. The DNA for the CDR3 is TGTGCCAGCAGCTTAAGGGGGGTCCAGCCCCAGCATTTT. Amino acids: CASSLRGVQPQHF.

The V and J genes are TRBV29-1 and TRBJ1-1, with D possibly being TRBD1 (5 bases). The germline CDR1 and CDR2 sequences are SQVTM and ANQGSEA. V was pared by 7 bases and J by 0 bases, with 15 bases between. The CDR3 runs 14 residues. CDR3 in DNA: TGCAGCGCCGGGGGGGGGAACGTGAACACTGAAGCTTTCTTT. This sequence encodes CSAGGGNVNTEAFF.